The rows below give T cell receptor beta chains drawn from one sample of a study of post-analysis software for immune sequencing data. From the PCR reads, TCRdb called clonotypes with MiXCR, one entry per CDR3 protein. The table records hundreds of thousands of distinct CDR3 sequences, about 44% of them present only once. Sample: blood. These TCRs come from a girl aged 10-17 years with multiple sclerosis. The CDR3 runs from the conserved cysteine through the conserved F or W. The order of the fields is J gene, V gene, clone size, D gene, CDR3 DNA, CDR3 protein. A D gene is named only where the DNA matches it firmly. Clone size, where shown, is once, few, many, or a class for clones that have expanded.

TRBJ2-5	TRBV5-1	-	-	TGCGCCAGCAGCTTTGGAATCCCCCAAGAGACCCAGTACTTC	CASSFGIPQETQYF
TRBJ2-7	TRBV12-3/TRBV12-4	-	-	TGTGCCAGCAGTTCCCGGCAGGGGAGGTTCGAGCAGTACTTC	CASSSRQGRFEQYF
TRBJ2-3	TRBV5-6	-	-	TGTGCCAGCAGCTACGGGCAGGGTGATACGCAGTATTTT	CASSYGQGDTQYF
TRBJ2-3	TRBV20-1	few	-	TGCAGTGCGGATACGCAGTATTTT	CSADTQYF
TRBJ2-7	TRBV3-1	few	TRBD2	TGTGCCAGCAGCCCGCAAGGTAGCGGGAATTACGAGCAGTACTTC	CASSPQGSGNYEQYF
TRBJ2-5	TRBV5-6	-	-	TGTGCCAGCAGCAGGACAGGAGGGCCCCAAGAGACCCAGTACTTC	CASSRTGGPQETQYF
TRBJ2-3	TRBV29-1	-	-	TGCAGCGTGGGCCTGAGATACACAGATACGCAGTATTTT	CSVGLRYTDTQYF
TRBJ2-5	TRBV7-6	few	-	TGTGCCAGCAGCTTAATGGGGCTCGGCTTTAGGGGGGGAGAGACCCAGTACTTC	CASSLMGLGFRGGETQYF
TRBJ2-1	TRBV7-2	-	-	TGTGCCAGCAGCTTCCAGGGGCCGGTGGATGAGCAGTTCTTC	CASSFQGPVDEQFF
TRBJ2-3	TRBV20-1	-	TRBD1	TGCAGTGCTGGAACAGGGGGCTCAGATACGCAGTATTTT	CSAGTGGSDTQYF